These 22 T cell receptor beta chains were all obtained from the same sample, sequenced in a study of vaccination effects on CD4 cells after COVID-19. No cognate antigen is known for these TCRs. Pools of viral peptides were used by the ViraFEST assay to expand antigen-specific CD4+ T cells ahead of sequencing. Isolating CD4+ T cells followed roughly ten days of culture. SARS-CoV-2 infected the person between March and December 2020, as confirmed by PCR. Participants got two doses of BNT162b2 or mRNA-1273 vaccine. Clones were read by immunoSEQ multiplex PCR, and TCRdb kept only the in-frame ones, dropping some. Of under 15,000 clones in the sample, over 70% are singletons; the top ten hold around 17%. The specimen was CD4+ T cells from PBMCs cultured with SARS-CoV-2 spike peptides, collected after COVID-19 vaccination. The receptors were gathered from a human donor who had a prior SARS-CoV-2 infection.

The chain has TRBV3-1 (or the pseudogene TRBV3-2) and TRBJ1-2, with TRBD1 matching over 8 bases. Losses at the gene ends were 4 bases for V and 3 bases for J; bases not matched to a gene: 7. The CDR3 loop spans 15 amino acids. Germline V gene data show CDR1 as LGHDT and CDR2 as YNNKEL (reference sequence). The CDR3 sequence: CASSLLTGEDYGYTF. CDR3 in DNA: TGTGCCAGCAGCCTCCTGACAGGGGAGGACTATGGCTACACCTTC.

This clone qualifies as large. The chain uses TRBV4-2 and TRBJ2-1; D is unresolved. The CDR3 sequence is 13 residues long. Looked up from germline, CDR1 is LGHNA and CDR2 is YNFKEQ. V lost 0 bases and J 10 bases, leaving 10 bases between the germline ends. The CDR3 bases are TGTGCCAGCAGCCAAGAACTGACCAAGGAGCAGTTCTTC. Translating it yields CASSQELTKEQFF.

For this clone: At one boundary the junction diverges from the germline segment, which might be a read error. The chain couples TRBV7-7 to TRBJ2-3; D perhaps matches TRBD1 (5 bases). The CDR3 totals 14 residues. The V gene's germline CDR1 is SSHAT and CDR2 FNYEAQ (reference sequence). CDR3 protein: CASSLDTITDTQYF. CDR3 in DNA: TGTGCTAGCAGCTTGGACACGATCACAGATACGCAGTATTTT.

This chain uses TRBV18 with TRBJ2-2, with D perhaps TRBD2 (7 bases). The CDR3 loop spans 18 amino acids. Per germline, CDR1 KGHSH and CDR2 LQKENI. V was pared by 3 bases and J by 4 bases, with 21 bases between. In DNA form, the CDR3 reads TGTGCCAGCTCACCCCCCGGGGAGGGACACCCGGGCACCGGGGAGCTGTTTTTT. This encodes CASSPPGEGHPGTGELFF. The full variable domain, in which reference TRBV18 and TRBJ2-2 provide the parts outside the CDR3, is NAGVMQNPRHLVRRRGQEARLRCSPMKGHSHVYWYRQLPEEGLKFMVYLQKENIIDESGMPKERFSAEFPKEGPSILRIQQVVRGDSAAYFCASSPPGEGHPGTGELFFGEGSRLTVL.

The table lists this clone with a count of one. The chain joins TRBV15 to TRBJ1-2; TRBD1 aligns across 7 bases. The CDR3 contains 17 residues. Germline CDR1 is LNHNV and CDR2 is YYDKDF (reference sequence). V shed 2 bases and J 0 bases; nucleotides not matched to a gene: 9. The CDR3 DNA follows: TGTGCCACCAGCAGAACCCAGGGGACAGAACCTAACTATGGCTACACCTTC. Protein sequence: CATSRTQGTEPNYGYTF.

The chain combines TRBV18 with TRBJ2-6; D is possibly TRBD1 (5 bases). The V end lost 0 bases, the J end lost 1 base, and 19 bases lay between the germline ends. Germline CDR1 and CDR2: KGHSH and LQKENI. There are 20 residues in the CDR3. CDR3 coding DNA: TGTGCCAGCTCACCACCGGCACAGACAGCCCAGGGTTCTGGGGCCAACGTCCTGACTTTC. It codes for CASSPPAQTAQGSGANVLTF. Full variable domain (outside the CDR3, taken from reference TRBV18 and TRBJ2-6): NAGVMQNPRHLVRRRGQEARLRCSPMKGHSHVYWYRQLPEEGLKFMVYLQKENIIDESGMPKERFSAEFPKEGPSILRIQQVVRGDSAAYFCASSPPAQTAQGSGANVLTFGAGSRLTVL.

The chain carries TRBV19 and TRBJ2-3; unclear D gene. V lost 4 bases and J 2 bases, leaving 7 bases between the germline ends. Germline assignment: CDR1 LNHDA and CDR2 SQIVND (reference sequence). CDR3 length equals 13 residues. The CDR3 loop reads CASSNLYTDTQYF. For the CDR3, the DNA is TGTGCCAGTAGTAACCTATACACAGATACGCAGTATTTT.

The chain has TRBV9 and TRBJ1-2, with D unclear. The CDR3 is made up of 12 amino acids. From germline, CDR1 is SGDLS and CDR2 YYNGEE. V was pared by 0 bases and J by 4 bases, with 4 bases between. CDR3 nucleotide sequence: TGTGCCAGCAGCGTAGCTGCCTATGGCTACACCTTC. This translates into CASSVAAYGYTF.

This chain joins TRBV7-3 and TRBJ1-1; 9 nucleotides line up with TRBD1. Germline loops: CDR1 SGHTA, CDR2 FQGTGA. The CDR3 extends over 16 amino acids. V dropped 0 bases and J dropped 0; count of bases not matched to a gene: 2. DNA for the CDR3: TGTGCCAGCAGCTTAACCGGGACAGGGTTGAACACTGAAGCTTTCTTT. Its translation is CASSLTGTGLNTEAFF. Full variable domain (remainder filled in from reference TRBV7-3 and TRBJ1-1): GAGVSQTPSNKVTEKGKYVELRCDPISGHTALYWYRQSLGQGPEFLIYFQGTGAADDSGLPNDRFFAVRPEGSVSTLKIQRTERGDSAVYLCASSLTGTGLNTEAFFGQGTRLTVV.

For the CDR3, the DNA is TGTGCCAGCAGCCCCGGATCGACGGAGACCCAGTACTTC. This codes for CASSPGSTETQYF. The J gene is TRBJ2-5, the V gene TRBV7-3; D gene ambiguous. Germline V CDR1 and CDR2: SGHTA, FQGTGA. This CDR3 is built from 13 residues. The germline V and J ends were trimmed by 5 bases and 5 bases, with 12 bases remaining between them.

The chain uses TRBV5-4 and TRBJ1-2; a weak D match, TRBD1 (6 bases). The germline gives CDR1 SGHNT, CDR2 YYREEE (reference sequence). The V end was cut by 4 bases, the J end by 6 bases, with 19 bases between. The CDR3 is 15 residues long. DNA for the CDR3: TGTGCCAGCAGCCCCCGGAATTGGGGGGCGCATGGCTACACCTTC. Protein: CASSPRNWGAHGYTF.

The rearrangement uses TRBV11-2 and TRBJ2-7; no firm D call. CDR3 length equals 14 residues. V was pared by 0 bases and J by 3 bases, with 9 bases between. Germline values: CDR1 SGHAT, CDR2 FQNNGV. For the CDR3, the DNA is TGTGCCAGCAGCTTAGAGCTTCAAAGCTACGAGCAGTACTTC. It translates to CASSLELQSYEQYF.

This sequence joins TRBV10-3 and TRBJ2-7; 9 bases align to TRBD1. The CDR3 is 16 residues long. J gave up 1 base and V 5 bases, and 9 bases lay outside the gene matches. CDR1 ENHRY and CDR2 SYGVKD come from the germline V gene. CDR3: CAISPTGGQASYEQYF. The CDR3 region has the DNA TGTGCCATCAGTCCTACAGGGGGCCAAGCATCCTACGAGCAGTACTTC.

The CDR3: CASILNPGATDTQYF. The DNA for the CDR3 is TGTGCCAGCATCCTAAATCCAGGGGCCACAGATACGCAGTATTTT. The chain is built from TRBV2 and TRBJ2-3; tentatively, D is TRBD1 (6 bases). Per germline, CDR1 SNHLY and CDR2 FYNNEI. The V and J ends lost 7 bases and 2 bases respectively, with 16 bases between them. The CDR3 runs to 15 residues.

This clone was found once. The V call is TRBV24-1, the J call TRBJ2-5, with a weak D call TRBD2 (6 bases). V lost 5 bases and J 5 bases, leaving 11 bases between the germline ends. Germline V CDR1 and CDR2: KGHDR, SFDVKD. The CDR3 runs to 13 residues. CDR3 sequence: CATSVGGSETQYF. CDR3 in DNA: TGTGCCACCAGTGTGGGGGGATCGGAGACCCAGTACTTC.

This chain joins TRBV6-6 and TRBJ2-1; 12 nucleotides agree with TRBD2. Unmatched junction bases numbered 0, after V lost 2 bases and J lost 4 bases. The CDR3 is 15 amino acids. Looked up from germline, CDR1 is MNHNY and CDR2 is SVGAGI (reference sequence). CDR3 nucleotide sequence: TGTGCCAGCAGTTACGGGACTAGCGGGTACAATGAGCAGTTCTTC. Translated, it gives CASSYGTSGYNEQFF.

The rearrangement joins TRBV6-2 or TRBV6-3 to TRBJ2-7; 10 nucleotides agree with TRBD1. Germline V lookup: CDR1 MNHEY, CDR2 SVGEGT. The CDR3 consists of 14 residues. With V trimmed by 6 bases and J by 6 bases, 8 bases remained unmatched. CDR3 sequence reads: CASSRGQGIREQYF. The CDR3 DNA follows: TGTGCCAGCAGCCGGGGACAGGGGATACGCGAGCAGTACTTC.

The genes are TRBV19 and TRBJ2-2, with D possibly being TRBD1 or TRBD2 (5 bases each). Germline CDR1 reads LNHDA; CDR2 reads SQIVND (reference sequence). The CDR3 covers 15 residues. Trimming shortened V by 9 bases and J by 2 bases, and 16 bases separated the two germline ends. The CDR3 loop is CASQTRGSNTGELFF. In nucleotides, the CDR3 is TGTGCCAGCCAGACCCGGGGCAGCAACACCGGGGAGCTGTTTTTT.

The chain uses TRBV18 and TRBJ1-1, with TRBD1 identical over 9 bases. CDR1 is KGHSH and CDR2 is LQKENI in the germline V gene. This CDR3 is 14 amino acids long. V dropped 5 bases and J dropped 6; count of bases not matched to a gene: 7. CDR3 in DNA: TGTGCCAGCTCATCGGACAGGGGAACTGCTGAAGCTTTCTTT. This translates into CASSSDRGTAEAFF. The full variable domain, its missing parts supplied by reference TRBV18 and TRBJ1-1, is NAGVMQNPRHLVRRRGQEARLRCSPMKGHSHVYWYRQLPEEGLKFMVYLQKENIIDESGMPKERFSAEFPKEGPSILRIQQVVRGDSAAYFCASSSDRGTAEAFFGQGTRLTVV.

The chain employs TRBV10-3 and TRBJ2-3, with 7 nucleotides matching TRBD2. Germline values: CDR1 ENHRY, CDR2 SYGVKD. The CDR3 runs to 13 residues. V shed 8 bases and J 1 base; nucleotides not matched to a gene: 3. The CDR3 spells CAIGEGGTDTQYF. As DNA, the CDR3 is TGTGCCATCGGGGAGGGAGGCACAGATACGCAGTATTTT.

This chain joins TRBV5-1 and TRBJ2-3, with D uncertain. The CDR3 contains 15 residues. Germline CDR1 SGHRS, CDR2 YFSETQ. V lost 1 base and J lost 1, with 10 bases in between. CDR3 protein: CASSLLALGTDTQYF. CDR3 nucleotide sequence: TGCGCCAGCAGCTTGTTGGCCCTTGGCACAGATACGCAGTATTTT.

This clone was found a few times. V is TRBV7-8 and J is TRBJ1-3; D may be TRBD1 (5 bases). The CDR3 consists of 14 residues. The V end was cut by 1 base, the J end by 3 bases, with 7 bases between. CDR1 and CDR2 from the germline V gene are SGHVS and FQNEAQ. CDR3: CASSLVRDGNTIYF. The CDR3 DNA reads as TGTGCCAGCAGCTTAGTCAGGGATGGAAACACCATATATTTT.